This T cell receptor beta chain is drawn from a study of post-analysis software for immune sequencing data. Broader study findings: TRBV5-6, TRBV5-1 and TRBV20-1 belonged to a set of about five TRBV segments that were more frequent in patients than controls.

This clonotype has at least ten counts. As yet, its antigen is unknown. This CDR3 is 16 amino acids long. Germline V CDR1 and CDR2: MGHRA, YSYEKL. V lost 1 base and J lost 6; bases outside the gene matches: 4. The TCR beta cDNA libraries contained unique molecular identifiers. MiXCR, applied by TCRdb to the PCR reads, yields one record per CDR3 protein. The table shows about 200,000 distinct CDR3 sequences, with about 30% occurring only once. The clonotype originates from a girl aged 2 to 17 with multiple sclerosis. J is TRBJ2-1 and V is TRBV4-1, with 12 nucleotides matching TRBD2. The sample was blood. The CDR3 region is CASSQARLAGANEQFF. The CDR3 DNA reads TGCGCCAGCAGCCAAGCAAGACTAGCGGGAGCCAATGAGCAGTTCTTC.